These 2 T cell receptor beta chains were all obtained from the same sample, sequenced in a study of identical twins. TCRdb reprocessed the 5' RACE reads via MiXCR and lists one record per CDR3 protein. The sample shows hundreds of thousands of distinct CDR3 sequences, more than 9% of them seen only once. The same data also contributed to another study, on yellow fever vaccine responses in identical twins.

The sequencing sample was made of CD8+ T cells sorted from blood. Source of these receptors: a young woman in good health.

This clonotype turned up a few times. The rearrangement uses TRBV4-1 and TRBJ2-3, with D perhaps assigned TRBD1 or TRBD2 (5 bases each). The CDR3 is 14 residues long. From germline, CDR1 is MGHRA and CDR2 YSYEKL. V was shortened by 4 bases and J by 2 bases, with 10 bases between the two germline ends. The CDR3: CASSPGGLTDTQYF. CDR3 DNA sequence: TGCGCCAGCAGCCCTGGGGGTCTCACAGATACGCAGTATTTT.

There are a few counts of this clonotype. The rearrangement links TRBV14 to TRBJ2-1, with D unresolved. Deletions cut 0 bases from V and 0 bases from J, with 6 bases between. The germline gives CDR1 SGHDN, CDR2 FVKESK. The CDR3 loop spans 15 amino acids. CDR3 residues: CASSQEGYSYNEQFF. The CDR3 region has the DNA TGTGCCAGCAGCCAAGAGGGCTACTCCTACAATGAGCAGTTCTTC.